This T cell receptor (beta chain) was recorded in a study of blood T cell repertoires in COVID-19. Original methodology: Reference gene primer amplification gave nucleated cell count estimates. Here immunoSEQ multiplex PCR was the method, and the copy in TCRdb shows in-frame clones only, minus some. For V, J and clone size, that table is used; D and trimming come from the DNA. The sample records about 410,000 clones, about 89% being singletons. Those enrolled in Seattle joined during active infection and were followed longitudinally afterward. The length of the CDR3 is 14 residues. CDR1 is MDHEN and CDR2 is SYDVKM in the germline V gene. V was shortened by 7 bases and J by 0 bases, with 10 bases between the two germline ends.

The sequenced sample consisted of peripheral blood. The clonotype was recovered from a woman aged 40 to 50 with COVID-19, enrolled during active disease. V and J are TRBV28 and TRBJ1-3, with D perhaps TRBD1 (5 bases). Written as DNA, the CDR3 is TGTGCCAGCAAGGGGCCCCCCTCTGGAAACACCATATATTTT. This codes for CASKGPPSGNTIYF.